These 21 T cell receptor beta chains were sequenced from one sample in a study of OX40 agonist ivuxolimab in advanced cancers. Generated by immunoSEQ multiplex PCR, the TCRdb table keeps only in-frame clones and is missing some. The sample consists of about 84,000 clones, approximately 93% of them appearing once. Material: CD4+ or CD8+ T cells sorted from blood, obtained in a trial of the OX40 agonist ivuxolimab. These receptors were obtained from an adult with an advanced solid tumor such as melanoma, head and neck, liver or kidney cancer.

The CDR3 reads CASSLTANYGYTF. The CDR3 DNA sequence: TGTGCCAGCAGCTTGACCGCAAACTATGGCTACACCTTC. The chain joins TRBV11-3 to TRBJ1-2; D remains ambiguous. V was trimmed by 3 bases and J by 2 bases, leaving 7 bases between them. Germline-derived CDR1 and CDR2 are SGHNT and YENEEA. The CDR3 loop spans 13 amino acids.

This chain joins TRBV2 and TRBJ2-2; the D gene is possibly TRBD2 (5 bases). There are 16 residues in the CDR3. V was clipped by 7 bases and J by 2 bases, with 17 bases between them. Per germline, CDR1 SNHLY and CDR2 FYNNEI. CDR3 in DNA: TGTGCCAGCATGGGAGAGAGGGAAAAAAACACCGGGGAGCTGTTTTTT. Translated, it gives CASMGEREKNTGELFF. Filled out from reference TRBV2 and TRBJ2-2, the complete variable domain reads EPEVTQTPSHQVTQMGQEVILRCVPISNHLYFYWYRQILGQKVEFLVSFYNNEISEKSEIFDDQFSVERPDGSNFTLKIRSTKLEDSAMYFCASMGEREKNTGELFFGEGSRLTVL.

Turning to this clone: The junction shows a germline mismatch at one end, possibly a read error. The rearrangement joins TRBV19 to TRBJ2-1; 7 nucleotides agree with TRBD2. This CDR3 is built from 15 residues. Germline CDR1 and CDR2: LNHDA and SQIVND (reference sequence). The CDR3 loop reads CASRIAGASYNEQFF. The DNA for the CDR3 is TGTGCCAGTAGAATAGCGGGCGCTTCCTACAATGAGCAGTTCTTC.

V usage is TRBV6-6 and J usage is TRBJ1-2, with 9 bases identical to TRBD1. Germline V gene data show CDR1 as MNHNY and CDR2 as SVGAGI (reference sequence). The CDR3 spans 14 residues. With V trimmed by 5 bases and J by 5 bases, 6 bases remained unmatched. In nucleotides, the CDR3 is TGTGCCAGCAGTGGGGACAGGGCAGGGTATGGCTACACCTTC. Translation: CASSGDRAGYGYTF.

This clone was seen only once. The genes are TRBV27 and TRBJ2-7, with D unclear. The CDR3 is 14 amino acids. V shed 3 bases and J shed 6 bases, with 15 bases lying between them. Germline values: CDR1 MNHEY, CDR2 SMNVEV (reference sequence). The CDR3 bases are TGTGCCAGCAGTTTTCTGGTGCCGGGTGGCGAGCAGTACTTC. Its translation: CASSFLVPGGEQYF.

V usage is TRBV5-4 and J usage is TRBJ2-5, with a tentative D call TRBD1 (5 bases). CDR3 length equals 15 residues. Germline assignment: CDR1 SGHNT and CDR2 YYREEE (reference sequence). Trimming took off 2 bases at V and 2 bases at J, with 13 bases between the two ends. In DNA form, the CDR3 reads TGTGCCAGCAGCTTAGGGGCAGGCTCTCAAGAGACCCAGTACTTC. It codes for CASSLGAGSQETQYF.

J is TRBJ2-5 and V is TRBV5-3, with 9 bases fitting TRBD2. TRBV5-3 is classed as an ORF, of uncertain function. J gave up 4 bases and V 7 bases, and 8 bases lay outside the gene matches. CDR3 size: 14 residues. The CDR3 loop is CARGAGGPSETQYF. The CDR3 DNA follows: TGTGCCAGAGGGGCGGGAGGGCCGTCAGAGACCCAGTACTTC.

This sequence joins TRBV29-1 and TRBJ2-7; no reliable D call. Germline values: CDR1 SQVTM, CDR2 ANQGSEA. The CDR3 totals 14 residues. V gave up 8 bases and J gave up 4 bases, with 21 bases separating them. CDR3 amino acids: CSLKGGAPRYEQYF. CDR3 DNA: TGCAGCCTCAAGGGTGGAGCCCCTCGGTACGAGCAGTACTTC.

The J gene is TRBJ1-1, the V gene TRBV7-2; 8 positions match TRBD1. Germline CDR1 SGHTA, CDR2 FQGNSA. V shed 6 bases and J 12 bases; nucleotides not matched to a gene: 9. The CDR3 is 12 amino acids. The CDR3 protein is CASRLSGQGPFF. DNA for the CDR3: TGTGCCAGCAGACTAAGTGGACAGGGCCCTTTCTTT.

This clone was observed once. The V and J genes are TRBV10-3 and TRBJ2-1; 8 bases are a match to TRBD2. J was trimmed by 7 bases and V by 3 bases; bases with no gene match: 8. This CDR3 spans 15 amino acids. Per the germline V gene, CDR1 is ENHRY and CDR2 is SYGVKD. This CDR3 reads CAISESSLAGNEQFF. DNA for the CDR3: TGTGCCATCAGTGAATCATCGCTAGCGGGTAATGAGCAGTTCTTC.

The chain carries TRBV7-9 and TRBJ2-7; D is unclear. This CDR3 is built from 13 residues. CDR1 is SEHNR, CDR2 FQNEAQ, per germline (reference sequence). The V gene lost 5 bases and the J gene lost 0 bases, with 8 bases spanning the gap. This CDR3 is CASSLGDSYEQYF. The CDR3 DNA follows: TGTGCCAGCAGCCTTGGGGACTCCTACGAGCAGTACTTC.

The chain has TRBV6-6 and TRBJ1-1; D is uncertain. This CDR3 is built from 14 residues. With 2 bases removed from V and 5 bases from J, the gap between germline ends came to 12 bases. The germline V gene has CDR1 MNHNY and CDR2 SVGAGI (reference sequence). CDR3 nucleotides: TGTGCCAGCAGTTACCCACCGTTAGGGACTGAAGCTTTCTTT. Translating gives CASSYPPLGTEAFF.

V is TRBV28 and J is TRBJ1-3, with D perhaps TRBD1 (6 bases). This CDR3 spans 15 amino acids. CDR1 and CDR2 from the germline V gene are MDHEN and SYDVKM. Trimming stripped 6 bases from V and 0 bases from J, with 12 bases between. The CDR3 protein is CASRNDRFSGNTIYF. The CDR3 DNA follows: TGTGCCAGCAGGAACGACAGGTTCTCTGGAAACACCATATATTTT.

The V call is TRBV7-9, the J call TRBJ2-7, with TRBD2 as a possible D gene (6 bases). The V end lost 4 bases, the J end lost 2 bases, and 9 bases lay between the germline ends. This CDR3 comprises 13 residues. The germline V gene encodes CDR1 SEHNR and CDR2 FQNEAQ (reference sequence). The CDR3 loop is CASSSGVTYEQYF. The CDR3 DNA reads as TGTGCCAGCAGCTCGGGGGTTACCTACGAGCAGTACTTC. Using reference TRBV7-9 and TRBJ2-7 for the parts outside the CDR3, the full variable domain is DTGVSQNPRHKITKRGQNVTFRCDPISEHNRLYWYRQTLGQGPEFLTYFQNEAQLEKSRLLSDRFSAERPKGSFSTLEIQRTEQGDSAMYLCASSSGVTYEQYFGPGTRLTVT.

The CDR3 DNA sequence: TGTGCCAGCAGCCAAGTCCTTGTCGGAGAATGGGACAATGAGCAGTTCTTC. Protein sequence: CASSQVLVGEWDNEQFF. The V call is TRBV4-2, the J call TRBJ2-1; no definite D call. Germline-derived CDR1 and CDR2 are LGHNA and YNFKEQ. Trimming removed 1 base from V and 5 bases from J, with 18 bases in between. The CDR3 length is 17 residues.

The chain combines TRBV7-9 with TRBJ2-3, with unresolved D. The germline gives CDR1 SEHNR, CDR2 FQNEAQ (reference sequence). This CDR3 has 16 amino acids. The germline V and J ends were trimmed by 4 bases and 2 bases, with 16 bases remaining between them. The CDR3 loop is CASSSRPGHSTDTQYF. The CDR3 coding sequence is TGTGCCAGCAGCTCCCGACCCGGCCATTCCACAGATACGCAGTATTTT.

This sequence joins TRBV11-2 and TRBJ2-7; D is undetermined. CDR1 is SGHAT and CDR2 is FQNNGV in the germline V gene. CDR3 length equals 18 residues. Between the trimmed V and J ends, which lost 1 base and 2 bases, there was a span of 21 bases. The CDR3 sequence: CASSLGPKFRGTTYEQYF. In nucleotides, the CDR3 is TGTGCCAGCAGCTTAGGGCCAAAATTTCGCGGTACTACCTACGAGCAGTACTTC.

The chain recombines TRBV9 with TRBJ2-1, with D possibly being TRBD2 (6 bases). This CDR3 has 13 residues. Per the germline V gene, CDR1 is SGDLS and CDR2 is YYNGEE. The ends were cut back, 3 bases at V and 5 bases at J, with 9 bases in the middle. The CDR3 region is CASSAGLDNEQFF. DNA of the CDR3: TGTGCCAGCAGCGCGGGACTGGACAATGAGCAGTTCTTC.

The chain carries TRBV6-1 and TRBJ2-7; D is perhaps TRBD1 (6 bases). CDR1 and CDR2 from the germline V gene are MNHNS and SASEGT. Trimming left V 5 bases short and J 7 bases short, with 9 bases between. CDR3 length: 11 amino acids. CDR3 nucleotide sequence: TGTGCCAGCAGTACAGGGTTTGAGCAGTACTTC. It yields the protein CASSTGFEQYF.

The CDR3 loop is CASSHRDRVIDTQYF. For the CDR3, the DNA is TGCGCCAGCAGCCACCGGGACAGGGTCATAGATACGCAGTATTTT. The chain has TRBV4-3 and TRBJ2-3; 9 bases are shared with TRBD1. In germline, CDR1 is LGHNA, CDR2 YSLEER. The CDR3 extends over 15 amino acids. Trimming removed 3 bases from V and 5 bases from J; junction bases left unmatched: 6.

The rearrangement links TRBV15 to TRBJ2-2; D may be TRBD1 (6 bases). V lost 3 bases and J lost 7, with 15 bases in between. The germline V gene has CDR1 LNHNV and CDR2 YYDKDF (reference sequence). This CDR3 has 15 residues. The CDR3 sequence is CATSSSRDTYGELFF. The CDR3, as DNA: TGTGCCACCAGCAGCTCCCGGGACACTTACGGGGAGCTGTTTTTT.